Described below is a single T cell receptor beta chain sequence and its context. This clone appeared a few times. The antigen it binds to is not known. No quality values exist for individual bases; no much larger clone is one base distant. These data are taken from a study of CD8+ T cells in alopecia areata (dated by TCRdb to the late 2010s). Study-wide context: The treated patients took part in an open-label pilot trial in which moderate-to-severe alopecia areata was treated with oral tofacitinib at 5 to 10 mg twice daily. Scalp tissue and sorted CD4+ and CD8+ peripheral blood T cells from patchy and totalis/universalis alopecia areata patients and from healthy controls were covered by human TCRbeta sequencing. Patients received tofacitinib for 6 to 18 months and were then followed off drug for 6 months to check for delayed response and recurrence. Scalp clonality was compared among normal scalp (n=4), patchy alopecia areata scalp (n=8), and alopecia totalis/universalis scalp (n=8). To study T cell clonal expansion in alopecia areata, the researchers applied high-throughput TCRbeta sequencing to both the C3H/HeJ mouse model and human patients. Tofacitinib-treated patients had biopsies at baseline and at 4 and 24 weeks of treatment, with a later scalp biopsy in several patients. For the treated patients, the SALT score, which quantifies what percentage of scalp surface area is affected, served as the measure of disease severity. RNA was obtained with the PAXgene miRNA kit for fixed scalp, the miRNeasy kit for PBMCs, and the RNeasy kit for mouse skin. TCRbeta CDR3 regions were amplified by immunoSEQ multiplex PCR with 35 Vbeta forward and 13 Jbeta reverse primers.

Library creation used the immunoSEQ multiplex PCR assay. RNA was extracted from all samples and reverse transcribed into cDNA as template for TCR sequencing. SuperScript III was used for first-strand cDNA synthesis, primed with a 2:1 mix of oligo-dT and random hexamers. Amplification bias was assessed with a synthetic immune receptor repertoire, and residual bias was removed computationally. On the study's bioinformatics: Raw reads were preprocessed to remove errors, and CDR3 was defined according to IMGT conventions as the region from the conserved cysteine to phenylalanine. Clonality was computed by normalizing Shannon entropy by log2 of the number of productive unique TCRs and subtracting the result from 1. Whether each scalp clone was CD4 or CD8 was inferred by checking scalp TCRbeta sequences against the CD4 and CD8 repertoires from sorted blood. TCRdb obtained this table from immuneACCESS and retained in-frame rearrangements with V and J assigned. These tables miss some clones; where compared with another copy, unresolved V genes account for less than half of the shortfall, and the remainder is unexplained. V and J calls and clone size are those listed in that table; D and trimming were worked out from the DNA. The sample table holds 200,000 to 250,000 clones, of which 40% to 55% were seen once. Jointly, the top ten make up 2% to 3% of the sample.

The treatment or condition label corresponds to: oral pan-JAK inhibitor, 5-10 mg twice daily. Lesional scalp punch biopsies and peripheral blood were obtained from alopecia areata patients. PBMCs were isolated by density centrifugation and stained for CD3, CD4 and CD8, after which CD4+ and CD8+ T cells were sorted on a FACSAria. CDR1 and CDR2, per the germline V gene, are MDHEN and SYDVKM. The CDR3 holds 16 amino acids from the cysteine to the phenylalanine. The only DNA kept is the CDR3, 48 bases in frame from the first base. V and J are truncated by 4 bases and 5 bases respectively, leaving an intervening sequence of 21 bases. General conclusions and limits of the study: Higher clonality and more expanded CD8+ clones were observed in lesional scalp than in normal scalp, particularly in alopecia totalis/universalis, a finding suggestive of antigenic drive. Tofacitinib significantly lowered scalp clonality and the number of expanded CD8+ clones among the top 100 scalp clones. During tofacitinib treatment, many expanded lesional clones remained in scalp and blood, and this persistence may partly explain relapse after treatment is stopped. Unlike mouse skin, which is dominated by gammadelta T cells, normal human skin has resident alphabeta T cells that are also sequenced, and this complicates analysis of the scalp TCR repertoire. Because the treated cohort was small and had just a single nonresponder, larger studies are needed to establish links between baseline CD8+ expansion and response. TCR sequences shared between patients were less clear than in mice, possibly partly because of HLA diversity in the patient population.

This receptor was identified in a human donor with alopecia areata. The chain couples TRBV28 to TRBJ2-7; the D assignment is uncertain and may be TRBD1 or TRBD2, with 5 bases supporting each. Here the sequenced sample was CD4+ T cells sorted from blood, taken at approximately week 36, from a patient treated with tofacitinib. The CDR3 sequence is CASSSRGTAKSDEQYF. Here is the DNA: TGTGCCAGCAGTTCCCGAGGGACGGCGAAATCCGACGAGCAGTACTTC.